The rows below give T cell receptor beta chains drawn from one sample of a study of control samples from healthy donors and cancer patients. Using immunoSEQ multiplex PCR, the repertoire was profiled, and TCRdb retains in-frame clones only, with some absent. The sample has approximately 120,000 clones, roughly 87% seen once. The sample was blood. The receptors derive from a man younger than 30 in good health. Both conserved end residues are part of each CDR3. The order of the fields is clone size, J gene, V gene, D gene, CDR3 DNA, CDR3 protein. The D gene is left open where the match is weak. For some rows the clone size is stated as once, few or many, or as a class when expanded; others skip it.

clone_size: .; j_call: TRBJ1-1; v_call: TRBV9; d_call: .; cdr3_nt: TGTGCCAGCAGCGTAAACATGGGCACTGAAGCTTTCTTT; cdr3_aa: CASSVNMGTEAFF
clone_size: .; j_call: TRBJ2-1; v_call: TRBV19; d_call: .; cdr3_nt: TGTGCCAGTAGTACTCACTACCCGATAAATGAGCAGTTCTTC; cdr3_aa: CASSTHYPINEQFF
clone_size: few; j_call: TRBJ1-5; v_call: TRBV5-4; d_call: .; cdr3_nt: TGTGCCAGCAGCTTGGAAAGCAATCAGCCCCAGCATTTT; cdr3_aa: CASSLESNQPQHF
clone_size: .; j_call: TRBJ2-2; v_call: TRBV5-1; d_call: TRBD1; cdr3_nt: TGCGCCAGCAGCCCTACCGGGACAGGAAACGGGGAGCTGTTTTTT; cdr3_aa: CASSPTGTGNGELFF
clone_size: once; j_call: TRBJ1-2; v_call: TRBV11-2; d_call: .; cdr3_nt: TGTGCCAGCAGCTTAGATGGGACATCCTATGGCTACACCTTC; cdr3_aa: CASSLDGTSYGYTF
clone_size: once; j_call: TRBJ2-7; v_call: TRBV27; d_call: TRBD1; cdr3_nt: TGTGCCAGCAGTCGGGAACGGACAGGGGGCTGGGGGGAAGGGTACTTC; cdr3_aa: CASSRERTGGWGEGYF
clone_size: .; j_call: TRBJ1-1; v_call: TRBV7-9; d_call: .; cdr3_nt: TGTGCCATCCCCGGGACCTACTACACTGAAGCTTTCTTT; cdr3_aa: CAIPGTYYTEAFF
clone_size: .; j_call: TRBJ1-4; v_call: TRBV30; d_call: TRBD1; cdr3_nt: TGTGCCTGGAGTTCGGGACAGGGGGCGCGGGGAGAAAAACTGTTTTTT; cdr3_aa: CAWSSGQGARGEKLFF
clone_size: .; j_call: TRBJ1-1; v_call: TRBV7-3; d_call: .; cdr3_nt: TGTGCCAGCAGCTTAGAGGGGAGTACGCCTGAAGCTTTCTTT; cdr3_aa: CASSLEGSTPEAFF
clone_size: .; j_call: TRBJ2-7; v_call: TRBV4-3; d_call: TRBD2; cdr3_nt: TGCGCCAGCAGCCAAGAACTAGCGGGAATCCCCTACGAGCAGTACTTC; cdr3_aa: CASSQELAGIPYEQYF
clone_size: few; j_call: TRBJ2-7; v_call: TRBV11-2; d_call: .; cdr3_nt: TGTGCCAGCAGCTTATATCCGGATGTGAGCTCCTACGAGCAGTACTTC; cdr3_aa: CASSLYPDVSSYEQYF
clone_size: many; j_call: TRBJ2-7; v_call: TRBV5-4; d_call: TRBD2; cdr3_nt: TGTGCCAGCAGCGGTCTAGCGGGAGCCGACGAGCAGTACTTC; cdr3_aa: CASSGLAGADEQYF
clone_size: .; j_call: TRBJ2-1; v_call: TRBV10-1; d_call: TRBD2; cdr3_nt: TGCGCCAGCAGTGAGTCATTACTAGCGGGAGGCCTCGGCTCCTACAATGAGCAGTTCTTC; cdr3_aa: CASSESLLAGGLGSYNEQFF
clone_size: .; j_call: TRBJ1-1; v_call: TRBV27; d_call: TRBD1; cdr3_nt: TGTGCCAGCAGCAAATTAACAGGGGGCTTAGTGAACACTGAAGCTTTCTTT; cdr3_aa: CASSKLTGGLVNTEAFF
clone_size: .; j_call: TRBJ1-2; v_call: TRBV12-3/TRBV12-4; d_call: .; cdr3_nt: TGTGCCAGTACAGTGACGGGGGATGGCTACACCTTC; cdr3_aa: CASTVTGDGYTF
clone_size: .; j_call: TRBJ1-1; v_call: TRBV16; d_call: .; cdr3_nt: TGTGCCAGCAGTTCTAGTACGAGGTCTGAAGCTTTCTTT; cdr3_aa: CASSSSTRSEAFF
clone_size: .; j_call: TRBJ1-4; v_call: TRBV11-2; d_call: .; cdr3_nt: TGTGCCAGCAGCTCCCCGACAGTGTGGAAGGGAAAACTGTTTTTT; cdr3_aa: CASSSPTVWKGKLFF
clone_size: .; j_call: TRBJ2-1; v_call: TRBV27; d_call: .; cdr3_nt: TGTGCCAGCAGTTTGCGGACTAGGGGGAATGAGCAGTTCTTC; cdr3_aa: CASSLRTRGNEQFF
clone_size: .; j_call: TRBJ2-2; v_call: TRBV5-1; d_call: TRBD1; cdr3_nt: TGCGCCAGCAGCTTGATGGGACAGGTCACCGGGGAGCTGTTTTTT; cdr3_aa: CASSLMGQVTGELFF
clone_size: .; j_call: TRBJ1-2; v_call: TRBV5-1; d_call: .; cdr3_nt: TGCGCCAGCAGCTTAAATCAGTTGGGCTATGGCTACACCTTC; cdr3_aa: CASSLNQLGYGYTF
clone_size: .; j_call: TRBJ2-5; v_call: TRBV9; d_call: TRBD2; cdr3_nt: TGTGCCAGCAGCGTAGCGGGAGGGCCAGAGACCCAGTACTTC; cdr3_aa: CASSVAGGPETQYF
clone_size: .; j_call: TRBJ2-1; v_call: TRBV5-1; d_call: TRBD1; cdr3_nt: TGCGCCAGCAGCTTCGGACAGGGGACTTACAATGAGCAGTTCTTC; cdr3_aa: CASSFGQGTYNEQFF
clone_size: .; j_call: TRBJ2-1; v_call: TRBV9; d_call: TRBD2; cdr3_nt: TGTGCCAGCAGCCTAGGGGGGACTAGCGGGATAGATGAGCAGTTCTTC; cdr3_aa: CASSLGGTSGIDEQFF
clone_size: .; j_call: TRBJ2-2; v_call: TRBV6-4; d_call: .; cdr3_nt: TGTGCCACCTCCCGGGACAATCTAAACACCGGGGAGCTGTTTTTT; cdr3_aa: CATSRDNLNTGELFF
clone_size: .; j_call: TRBJ1-1; v_call: TRBV13; d_call: .; cdr3_nt: TGTGCCAGCAGCTCTTCGGTGAACACTGAAGCTTTCTTT; cdr3_aa: CASSSSVNTEAFF
clone_size: .; j_call: TRBJ1-2; v_call: TRBV5-1; d_call: .; cdr3_nt: TGCGCCAGCAGCTTGGTTATGGGGGATGGCTACACCTTC; cdr3_aa: CASSLVMGDGYTF